One sample yielded the 25 T cell receptor beta chains listed below, sequenced in a study of beta chain features in type 1 diabetes. Regarding the study as a whole: In all four CD4+ subsets, TCRB CDR3 length was significantly, moderately reduced in type 1 diabetes.

No antigen has been assigned to these receptors. Every bit of the isolated RNA underwent reverse transcription, so sequencing read expressed TCRB transcripts. Sequencing used immunoSEQ multiplex PCR; TCRdb keeps in-frame clones, though not all of them. The sample records a few hundred thousand clones, around a tenth being singletons. Sequencing was carried out using central memory CD4+ T cells from blood. The source of these receptors is a man aged 30 to 45 with type 1 diabetes.

The genes are TRBV5-1 and TRBJ2-7; maybe TRBD1 (5 bases). This CDR3 is 14 amino acids long. The germline CDR1 and CDR2 sequences are SGHRS and YFSETQ. The germline V and J ends were trimmed by 9 bases and 2 bases, with 18 bases remaining between them. The CDR3 reads CATSAAGNTYEQYF. DNA for the CDR3: TGCGCCACCTCCGCTGCAGGGAACACCTACGAGCAGTACTTC.

The chain joins TRBV4-2 to TRBJ1-4, with D possibly being TRBD1 (5 bases). Germline CDR1 is LGHNA and CDR2 is YNFKEQ. The CDR3 contains 13 residues. V was pared by 5 bases and J by 5 bases, with 9 bases between. CDR3 DNA: TGTGCCAGCAGCTTTACAGGAAATGAAAAACTGTTTTTT. Amino acid sequence: CASSFTGNEKLFF.

The V gene is TRBV6-6, the J gene TRBJ2-3; perhaps TRBD2 as D (6 bases). Trimming removed 6 bases at V and 5 bases at J, with 12 bases between. In germline, CDR1 is MNHNY, CDR2 SVGAGI (reference sequence). The CDR3 is 13 residues long. CDR3 region: CASSPPGVDTQYF. CDR3 bases: TGTGCCAGCAGCCCCCCGGGGGTAGATACGCAGTATTTT.

This clone was seen a handful of times. CDR3 bases: TGCGCCAGCAGCTTGGATCCCCCCGGGGAGCTGTTTTTT. Its protein product is CASSLDPPGELFF. The chain is built from TRBV5-1 and TRBJ2-2; no definite D call. Germline CDR1 is SGHRS and CDR2 is YFSETQ. V gave up 0 bases and J gave up 6 bases, with 6 bases separating them. CDR3 length: 13 amino acids.

Ten or more counts support this clone. The chain uses TRBV7-2 and TRBJ2-7; possible D gene TRBD2, 6 bases. CDR1 and CDR2 from the germline V gene are SGHTA and FQGNSA. This CDR3 contains 14 residues. With 5 bases removed from V and 2 bases from J, the gap between germline ends came to 13 bases. The CDR3 protein is CASSPRDSTYEQYF. DNA for the CDR3: TGTGCCAGCAGCCCCCGGGACTCGACCTACGAGCAGTACTTC.

The sample holds a few counts of this clone. The V gene is TRBV28, the J gene TRBJ2-5, with D perhaps matching TRBD2 (6 bases). CDR1 and CDR2 from the germline V gene are MDHEN and SYDVKM. Trimming left V 5 bases short and J 0 bases short, with 16 bases between. The CDR3 runs 16 residues. In DNA form, the CDR3 reads TGTGCCAGCAGTCGGGGAGGAACGGGGAACCAAGAGACCCAGTACTTC. Protein product: CASSRGGTGNQETQYF.

This clone has at least ten counts. The chain employs TRBV7-9 and TRBJ2-5; TRBD2 aligns across 12 bases. CDR1 is SEHNR and CDR2 is FQNEAQ in the germline V gene (reference sequence). The junction had 1 base not matched to a gene; V was cut back by 4 bases and J by 4 bases. The CDR3 sequence is 14 residues long. CDR3 sequence reads: CASSSTSGGETQYF. The CDR3 bases are TGTGCCAGCAGCTCGACTAGCGGGGGAGAGACCCAGTACTTC.

V usage is TRBV5-1 and J usage is TRBJ2-7; possibly TRBD1 for D (5 bases). CDR3 length: 15 residues. Germline lookup yields CDR1 SGHRS and CDR2 YFSETQ. Between the trimmed V and J ends, which lost 1 base and 5 bases, there was a span of 16 bases. The chain's CDR3 is CASSLWAGKDHEQYF. Here the CDR3 DNA reads TGCGCCAGCAGCTTGTGGGCAGGGAAGGACCACGAGCAGTACTTC.

This clone was counted many times. The chain has TRBV19 and TRBJ1-5; D is unclear. In germline, CDR1 is LNHDA, CDR2 SQIVND (reference sequence). Trimming pared 1 base from V and 7 bases from J, leaving 17 bases between. This CDR3 spans 16 amino acids. CDR3 residues: CASSIGFPVRRQPQHF. The CDR3 DNA is TGTGCCAGTAGTATAGGATTTCCGGTTAGACGCCAGCCCCAGCATTTT.

This clone was observed many times. V gene TRBV11-2 combines with J gene TRBJ2-7; D gene ambiguous. Trimming took off 5 bases at V and 0 bases at J, with 11 bases between the two ends. The CDR3 runs to 14 residues. Germline assignment: CDR1 SGHAT and CDR2 FQNNGV. The CDR3 DNA is TGTGCCAGCAGCCAGGACCCTGGCTCCTACGAGCAGTACTTC. It yields the protein CASSQDPGSYEQYF.

This clone has ten or more counts. The chain is built from TRBV28 and TRBJ1-5; D uncertain. The length of the CDR3 is 17 residues. Trimming shortened V by 2 bases and J by 3 bases, and 17 bases separated the two germline ends. Germline V gene data show CDR1 as MDHEN and CDR2 as SYDVKM. CDR3 in DNA: TGTGCCAGCAGTTTAATTATCCAGGATGGAATCAATCAGCCCCAGCATTTT. Its protein product is CASSLIIQDGINQPQHF.

The chain combines TRBV5-4 with TRBJ2-7, with 9 bases identical to TRBD1. The CDR3 is 15 residues long. V gave up 4 bases and J gave up 7 bases; unmatched junction bases: 12. Per germline, CDR1 SGHNT and CDR2 YYREEE (reference sequence). This CDR3 reads CASSRRGQGTGEQYF. CDR3 in DNA: TGTGCCAGCAGCCGCCGTGGACAGGGGACAGGGGAGCAGTACTTC.

This clone occurred a few times. The CDR3 protein is CASSSSRVAVSYEQYF. Written as DNA, the CDR3 is TGTGCCAGCAGCTCCTCCAGGGTAGCGGTATCCTACGAGCAGTACTTC. The chain recombines TRBV7-3 with TRBJ2-7, with D maybe TRBD2 (6 bases). The germline CDR1 and CDR2 sequences are SGHTA and FQGTGA. This CDR3 has 16 residues. The V gene lost 4 bases and the J gene lost 1 base, with 17 bases spanning the gap.

This clone has ten or more counts. V is TRBV5-8 and J is TRBJ1-1, with D perhaps matching TRBD1 (6 bases). Trimming removed 2 bases at V and 1 base at J, with 12 bases between. The CDR3 totals 15 residues. CDR1 and CDR2 from the germline V gene are SGHTS and YDEGEE. The CDR3 nucleotides read TGTGCCAGCAGCTTCCACGACAGGAGGAACACTGAAGCTTTCTTT. It translates to CASSFHDRRNTEAFF.

This chain connects TRBV5-1 to TRBJ2-7; D is unclear. CDR1 SGHRS and CDR2 YFSETQ come from the germline V gene. This CDR3 region has 13 residues. V was cut by 1 base and J by 5 bases, with 10 bases left in between. In nucleotides, the CDR3 is TGCGCCAGCAGCTTGTGGGCATCGCACGAGCAGTACTTC. Residues: CASSLWASHEQYF.

This clone appeared a few times. The chain carries TRBV5-6 and TRBJ2-4, with 7 bases matching TRBD1. CDR3 length: 13 amino acids. V was clipped by 0 bases and J by 7 bases; unmatched bases: 1. Germline CDR1 and CDR2: SGHDT and YYEEEE. The CDR3 nucleotides are TGTGCCAGCAGCTTGGAAGGGGGCAACATTCAGTACTTC. Translating it yields CASSLEGGNIQYF.

V gene TRBV5-4 combines with J gene TRBJ2-1; 7 bases line up with TRBD2. Germline CDR1 reads SGHNT; CDR2 reads YYREEE (reference sequence). The CDR3 is 18 residues long. The V gene end was trimmed by 2 bases and the J gene end by 0 bases; junction bases not matched to a gene: 11. CDR3 loop: CASSLDQGGSNSYNEQFF. The CDR3, as DNA: TGTGCCAGCAGCTTAGATCAGGGCGGGAGCAACTCCTACAATGAGCAGTTCTTC. Drawing the rest from reference TRBV5-4 and TRBJ2-1, the complete variable domain is ETGVTQSPTHLIKTRGQQVTLRCSSQSGHNTVSWYQQALGQGPQFIFQYYREEENGRGNFPPRFSGLQFPNYSSELNVNALELDDSALYLCASSLDQGGSNSYNEQFFGPGTRLTVL.

The chain combines TRBV7-8 with TRBJ2-3; no reliable D call. V was pared by 1 base and J by 4 bases, with 6 bases between. This CDR3 has 13 amino acids. The germline V gene encodes CDR1 SGHVS and CDR2 FQNEAQ. The CDR3 here is CASSLDRADTQYF. The DNA of the CDR3 is TGTGCCAGCAGCTTAGACCGGGCAGATACGCAGTATTTT.

This clone was detected only a few times. The genes are TRBV4-3 and TRBJ2-7; TRBD2 matches 11 bases. J was trimmed by 4 bases and V by 0 bases; bases with no gene match: 2. CDR3 length: 15 residues. CDR1 and CDR2 (germline): LGHNA, YSLEER. CDR3 sequence (DNA): TGCGCCAGCAGCCAAGATCCTAGCGGGGGGTACGAGCAGTACTTC. It encodes CASSQDPSGGYEQYF.

This clone occurred a few times. This chain links TRBV4-1 with TRBJ1-4, with TRBD1 identical over 7 bases. V gave up 2 bases and J gave up 4 bases; unmatched junction bases: 7. Germline V gives CDR1 MGHRA, CDR2 YSYEKL. The CDR3 has 16 amino acids. Here the CDR3 reads CASSQKGQDYNEKLFF. The DNA for the CDR3 is TGCGCCAGCAGCCAAAAAGGACAGGACTATAATGAAAAACTGTTTTTT.

This clone was counted a few times. The J gene is TRBJ2-2, the V gene TRBV30; 11 positions match TRBD1. The CDR3 runs to 15 residues. Germline CDR1 is GTSNPN and CDR2 is SVGIG (reference sequence). Germline trimming cut 8 bases from V and 5 bases from J; bases unmatched to any gene: 10. As DNA, the CDR3 is TGTGCCGAACGGGACCGGGACAGGGGGACCGGGGAGCTGTTTTTT. Residues: CAERDRDRGTGELFF.

This clone was recorded a few times. V gene TRBV28 combines with J gene TRBJ1-1, with TRBD1 matching 11 bases. The germline CDR1 and CDR2 sequences are MDHEN and SYDVKM. There are 13 residues in the CDR3. Trimming at V came to 6 bases and at J to 12 bases, leaving 9 bases not matched to a gene. The DNA for the CDR3 is TGTGCCAGCAGCTCCCGAGGGACAGGGGGAACTTTCTTT. Translated: CASSSRGTGGTFF.

The sample holds many counts of this clone. The CDR3, as DNA: TGTGCCAGCAGCCAAGGAACAGGGGGGAAGTTCTTC. Its translation: CASSQGTGGKFF. The chain uses TRBV11-2 and TRBJ2-1; 8 bases match TRBD1. CDR1 is SGHAT and CDR2 is FQNNGV in the germline V gene. Unmatched junction bases numbered 8, after V lost 5 bases and J lost 14 bases. This CDR3 has 12 amino acids.

This clone was counted between two and nine times. The V gene is TRBV5-5, the J gene TRBJ2-2; tentative D call: TRBD2 (5 bases). Trimming pared 5 bases from V and 4 bases from J, leaving 9 bases between. The CDR3 is 13 residues long. CDR1 is SGHKS and CDR2 is YYEKEE in the germline V gene (reference sequence). CDR3 nucleotides: TGTGCCAGCAGATCGGACTTCACCGGGGAGCTGTTTTTT. Its translation: CASRSDFTGELFF.

A word on this clone: Within the sample, other DNA sequences also encode this same CDR3. In DNA form, the CDR3 reads TGTGCCAGCAGTTATGGAGGGCGGCCCGAGACCCAGTACTTC. The encoded protein is CASSYGGRPETQYF. The chain uses TRBV6-5 and TRBJ2-5; D might be TRBD2 (6 bases). The CDR3 spans 14 residues. Germline values: CDR1 MNHEY, CDR2 SVGAGI. With 3 bases removed from V and 5 bases from J, the gap between germline ends came to 13 bases.